Reported below is one T cell receptor beta chain. This CDR3 contains 14 residues. Germline CDR1 is SNHLY and CDR2 is FYNNEI. J gave up 5 bases and V 11 bases, and 14 bases lay outside the gene matches. The study ran its PCR with 60 Vbeta and 13 Jbeta primers. Using immunoSEQ multiplex PCR, the repertoire was profiled, and TCRdb retains in-frame clones only, with some absent. The data show some 140,000 clones, about 61% seen once. The sample is drawn from a study of cytomegalovirus exposure and HLA in healthy donors. The chain has TRBV2 and TRBJ1-2; 7 bases align to TRBD1. Sequencing was carried out using PBMCs. The TCR comes from a woman aged 40-49 years in good health and CMV-seronegative. CDR3: CACAGTASPYGYTF. DNA for the CDR3: TGTGCCTGCGCCGGGACAGCATCTCCTTATGGCTACACCTTC.